One T cell receptor beta chain is described in this entry. What antigen it recognizes has not been identified. Base qualities were left out, and no much larger clone turns up one base away. This sample stems from a study of PD-L1 blockade in urothelial cancer (dated by TCRdb to the late 2010s). Notes on the research overall: Therapy was started around 2014 for all patients, and atezolizumab 1,200 mg was administered intravenously every 3 weeks. Durable clinical benefit was achieved by nine patients but not by the remaining 20. About 90% of the 29 patients were identified as males with urothelial cancer of bladder origin, and a prior smoking history was reported by 18 of 29 patients. Twenty-nine patients had pretreatment blood TCR-seq, about 25 had at least one posttreatment blood collection, and about 25 had tumor TCR-seq. Somatic, immune and clinical correlates of response to PD-L1 blockade with atezolizumab in urothelial cancer were the focus of an exploratory multi-omic analysis. Blood samples gave a median of 141,255 T cells and approximately 80,000 unique TCRs, with a median clonality of 0.080. Durable clinical benefit meant progression-free survival longer than 6 months, and TCR features were also tested against progression-free and overall survival. An ECOG performance status of 0 or 1 was recorded for the patients, and 0 to 3 prior chemotherapy regimens had been received by the patients. In the same patients who had TCR sequencing, pretreatment tumors also underwent whole exome sequencing and RNA sequencing. Blood samples were analyzed at two time points: 3 weeks after treatment start (second dose) and 6 weeks after treatment start. Pretreatment tumor samples and matched peripheral blood, collected serially before and after atezolizumab treatment, underwent TCR sequencing. Points the paper makes about the study in general: At 3 weeks after the start of treatment, tumor-associated TCR clones in peripheral blood had expanded more in patients with durable benefit (n ≈ 20, p = 0.022). Small sample size (n ≈ 29) and many exploratory analyses mean the results are intended to be hypothesis-generating. A pretreatment peripheral blood TCR clonality below the median was linked to improved progression-free and overall survival.

A cohort of 25 to 30 patients with locally advanced or metastatic urothelial carcinoma, treated at Memorial Sloan Kettering on a trial protocol, was included. Peripheral blood mononuclear cells were collected from each patient pretreatment and during treatment, giving between 1 and 8 total time points per patient. The Qiagen DNeasy Blood extraction kit was used to purify genomic DNA from total PBMCs and tumor samples. PBMCs were collected pretreatment and during treatment and were isolated and stored as previously described. The CDR3 runs 13 amino acids, cysteine and phenylalanine included. Only the CDR3 DNA is retained, 39 bases long and in frame from the first base. CDR1 is given as SEHNR and CDR2 as FQNEAQ, both from the germline V gene (reference sequence). At the junction V is shortened by 3 bases and J by 7 bases, with 10 bases in between. Synthetic TCR analog templates were spiked into each PCR so that absolute template abundance could be estimated from read counts. TCRbeta CDR3 regions were amplified from genomic DNA with bias-controlled V and J gene primers using the immunoSEQ assay. Sequencing of rearranged TCRbeta segments was performed at approximately 20X coverage. For the original study's pipeline: Sequencing errors were corrected by clustering and CDR3s were annotated against IMGT to assign V, D and J genes. Only productive TCRbeta rearrangements were used in downstream analyses, excluding out-of-frame or stop-codon sequences. Clonality was calculated as one minus the Shannon entropy normalized by the log of the number of unique productive sequences. Fisher's exact test with Benjamini-Hochberg correction, at a threshold of adjusted p below 0.01, was used to find clones that differed between time points or between blood and tumor. TCRdb carries this immuneACCESS record with in-frame sequences only. Its versions omit some clonotypes, under half of them owing to an unresolved V gene in the studies checked, with the rest unexplained. Clone size and V and J calls were adopted from that table, with D and trimming inferred from the DNA. The sample yields about 80,000 clones; 87% were counted once. The ten biggest clones cover 4.5% to 6.5% of the sample.

Recombination connected TRBV7-9 to TRBJ1-5; no D gene call is confident. The source was PBMCs, collected around atezolizumab (anti-PD-L1) treatment. The TCR sequence derives from a woman in her seventies with urothelial cancer. The DNA sequence reads TGTGCCAGCAGCTTGGGCCAGAGCCAGCCCCAGCATTTT. Its coded protein is CASSLGQSQPQHF.